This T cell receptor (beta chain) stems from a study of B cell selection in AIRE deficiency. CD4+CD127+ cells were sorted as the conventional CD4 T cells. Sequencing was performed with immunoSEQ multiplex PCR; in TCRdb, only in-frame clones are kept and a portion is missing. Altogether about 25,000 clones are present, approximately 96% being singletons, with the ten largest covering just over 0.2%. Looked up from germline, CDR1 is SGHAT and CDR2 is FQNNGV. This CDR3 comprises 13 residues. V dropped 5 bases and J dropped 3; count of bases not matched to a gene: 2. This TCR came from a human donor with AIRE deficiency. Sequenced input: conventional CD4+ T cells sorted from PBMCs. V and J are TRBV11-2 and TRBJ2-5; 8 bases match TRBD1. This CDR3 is CASSRDRKETQYF. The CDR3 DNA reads TGTGCCAGCAGCCGGGACAGGAAAGAGACCCAGTACTTC.